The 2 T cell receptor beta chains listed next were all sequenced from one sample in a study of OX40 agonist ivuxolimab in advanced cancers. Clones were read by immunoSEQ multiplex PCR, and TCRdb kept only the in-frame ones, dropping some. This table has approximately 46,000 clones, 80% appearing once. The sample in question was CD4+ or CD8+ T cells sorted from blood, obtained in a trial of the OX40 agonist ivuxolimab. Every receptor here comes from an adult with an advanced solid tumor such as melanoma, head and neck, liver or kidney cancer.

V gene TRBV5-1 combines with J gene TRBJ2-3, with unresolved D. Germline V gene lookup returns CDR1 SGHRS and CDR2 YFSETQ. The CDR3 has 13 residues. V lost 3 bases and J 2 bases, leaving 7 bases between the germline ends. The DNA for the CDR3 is TGCGCCAGCAGCTCCGTCATCACAGATACGCAGTATTTT. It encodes CASSSVITDTQYF. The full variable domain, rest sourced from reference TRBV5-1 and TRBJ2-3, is KAGVTQTPRYLIKTRGQQVTLSCSPISGHRSVSWYQQTPGQGLQFLFEYFSETQRNKGNFPGRFSGRQFSNSRSEMNVSTLELGDSALYLCASSSVITDTQYFGPGTRLTVL.

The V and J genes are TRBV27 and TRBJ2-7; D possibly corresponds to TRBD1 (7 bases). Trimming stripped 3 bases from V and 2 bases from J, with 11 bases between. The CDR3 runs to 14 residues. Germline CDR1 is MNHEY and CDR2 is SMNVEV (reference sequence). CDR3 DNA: TGTGCCAGCAGTTTTTCAGGGGGGACCTACGAGCAGTACTTC. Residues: CASSFSGGTYEQYF.